The next 22 T cell receptor beta chains were all read from a single sample in a study of cytomegalovirus exposure and HLA in healthy donors. With 60 Vbeta and 13 Jbeta primers, the PCR was carried out. Clones were sequenced by immunoSEQ multiplex PCR, and TCRdb holds only the in-frame ones, with some missing. The sample contains approximately 72,000 clones, 60% to 85% of which appear only once. The sample consisted of PBMCs. The receptors were sampled from a male donor in good health and CMV-seropositive.

V gene TRBV9 combines with J gene TRBJ1-3; D remains unclear. Germline V gene lookup returns CDR1 SGDLS and CDR2 YYNGEE. The length of the CDR3 is 14 residues. V lost 0 bases, J lost 4 bases, and 8 bases lay in between. The CDR3 protein is CASSVEVRGNTIYF. CDR3 DNA: TGTGCCAGCAGCGTAGAGGTCAGGGGAAACACCATATATTTT. The entire variable domain, with the rest obtained from reference TRBV9 and TRBJ1-3, is as follows: DSGVTQTPKHLITATGQRVTLRCSPRSGDLSVYWYQQSLDQGLQFLIQYYNGEERAKGNILERFSAQQFPDLHSELNLSSLELGDSALYFCASSVEVRGNTIYFGEGSWLTVV.

In its sample, this clone was seen a few times. The chain links TRBV5-6 to TRBJ1-1; 7 bases are shared with TRBD1. V lost 7 bases and J lost 4; bases outside the gene matches: 7. Germline V gene sequence: CDR1 SGHDT, CDR2 YYEEEE. CDR3 length equals 13 residues. The CDR3 loop reads CASSRAGGTEAFF. The DNA of the CDR3 is TGTGCCAGCTCCCGCGCAGGGGGCACTGAAGCTTTCTTT.

The CDR3 spells CASSKTGISSYNEQFF. In nucleotides, the CDR3 is TGTGCCAGCAGCAAAACAGGAATCAGCTCCTACAATGAGCAGTTCTTC. This chain links TRBV27 with TRBJ2-1; tentative D call: TRBD1 (5 bases). The CDR3 sequence is 16 residues long. V was clipped by 6 bases and J by 0 bases, with 15 bases between them. Germline-derived CDR1 and CDR2 are MNHEY and SMNVEV (reference sequence).

The gene calls are TRBV4-2 and TRBJ1-5; maybe TRBD1 (5 bases). This CDR3 comprises 17 residues. V dropped 0 bases and J dropped 2 bases, with 14 bases sitting between them. Germline V gene sequence: CDR1 LGHNA, CDR2 YNFKEQ. The CDR3 region is CASSQELGREGNQPQHF. CDR3 DNA: TGTGCCAGCAGCCAAGAACTGGGCAGGGAAGGCAATCAGCCCCAGCATTTT.

In its sample, this clone was seen a few times. The chain joins TRBV28 to TRBJ2-1; D is possibly TRBD1 (5 bases). Per germline, CDR1 MDHEN and CDR2 SYDVKM. There are 13 residues in the CDR3. Trimming removed 5 bases at V and 6 bases at J, with 11 bases between. CDR3 loop: CASSLRGGNEQFF. In DNA form, the CDR3 reads TGTGCCAGCAGTCTTAGGGGCGGCAATGAGCAGTTCTTC.

The chain couples TRBV29-1 to TRBJ1-6; D ambiguous. V lost 6 bases and J 3 bases, leaving 12 bases between the germline ends. Germline CDR1 and CDR2: SQVTM and ANQGSEA. The CDR3 extends over 14 amino acids. The CDR3 DNA reads as TGCAGCGTGTCAGCCGGGATCTATAATTCACCCCTCCACTTT. It is translated as CSVSAGIYNSPLHF. Full variable domain (outside the CDR3, taken from reference TRBV29-1 and TRBJ1-6): SAVISQKPSRDICQRGTSLTIQCQVDSQVTMMFWYRQQPGQSLTLIATANQGSEATYESGFVIDKFPISRPNLTFSTLTVSNMSPEDSSIYLCSVSAGIYNSPLHFGNGTRLTVT.

CDR3 sequence reads: CASSLAQRGSYNEQFF. The CDR3 coding sequence is TGTGCCAGCAGCTTAGCGCAACGCGGCTCCTACAATGAGCAGTTCTTC. The gene calls are TRBV7-8 and TRBJ2-1; D gene ambiguous. There are 16 residues in the CDR3. Trimming removed 0 bases from V and 0 bases from J, with 9 bases in between. CDR1 is SGHVS and CDR2 is FQNEAQ in the germline V gene.

CDR3 DNA sequence: TGTGCCAGCAGTTTACAGGGGGCAGGGCAGCCCCAGCATTTT. This sequence encodes CASSLQGAGQPQHF. The V gene is TRBV27, the J gene TRBJ1-5; 8 nucleotides line up with TRBD1. The CDR3 has 14 amino acids. The germline V gene encodes CDR1 MNHEY and CDR2 SMNVEV (reference sequence). Trimming cost V 2 bases and J 7 bases; bases outside gene matches: 4.

This clone was recorded a few times. The rearrangement joins TRBV5-6 to TRBJ2-1; TRBD1 matches 10 bases. This CDR3 is 17 amino acids long. V was pared by 4 bases and J by 8 bases, with 15 bases of the junction left unmatched. Germline V gives CDR1 SGHDT, CDR2 YYEEEE. For the CDR3, the DNA is TGTGCCAGCAGCCAGCTAACGGGACAGGGGTTTAGGTATGAGCAGTTCTTC. This gives the protein CASSQLTGQGFRYEQFF.

This chain links TRBV5-1 with TRBJ2-1; 8 bases are shared with TRBD1. V shed 3 bases, J shed 5 bases, and the junction held 7 bases outside the gene matches. The germline V gene encodes CDR1 SGHRS and CDR2 YFSETQ. This CDR3 spans 15 amino acids. CDR3 sequence reads: CASSSPDRDNNEQFF. The DNA of the CDR3 is TGCGCCAGCAGCTCCCCGGACAGGGATAACAATGAGCAGTTCTTC.

This chain uses TRBV28 with TRBJ1-3; no reliable D call. Germline CDR1 MDHEN, CDR2 SYDVKM. CDR3 size: 11 residues. V lost 7 bases, J lost 3 bases, and 4 bases lay in between. Here the CDR3 reads CASNYGNTIYF. The DNA for the CDR3 is TGTGCCAGCAATTATGGAAACACCATATATTTT.

This chain joins TRBV9 and TRBJ1-1; 7 bases agree with TRBD1. Germline V gene data show CDR1 as SGDLS and CDR2 as YYNGEE. This CDR3 spans 14 amino acids. V gave up 3 bases and J gave up 4 bases; unmatched junction bases: 6. CDR3 nucleotide sequence: TGTGCCAGCAGCGCCGAGGGGGCCCCCACTGAAGCTTTCTTT. As protein: CASSAEGAPTEAFF.

V gene TRBV7-2 combines with J gene TRBJ2-1; 7 bases are a match to TRBD2. Germline-derived CDR1 and CDR2 are SGHTA and FQGNSA. J gave up 9 bases and V 6 bases, and 14 bases lay outside the gene matches. This CDR3 spans 15 amino acids. The CDR3 region is CASSYLAVVFREQFF. CDR3 nucleotide sequence: TGTGCCAGCAGTTACCTAGCGGTGGTTTTTCGTGAGCAGTTCTTC.

Concerning this clone itself: Compared with germline, one end of the junction differs, possibly owing to a read error. The chain is built from TRBV7-7 and TRBJ2-5; 13 bases fit TRBD2. CDR1 is SSHAT, CDR2 FNYEAQ, per germline (reference sequence). The CDR3 totals 15 residues. The CDR3 DNA sequence: TGTGCTAGCAGCGCTGGACTAGCGGGAGTAGAGACCCAGTACTTC. This sequence encodes CASSAGLAGVETQYF.

The chain carries TRBV7-9 and TRBJ2-7; 13 positions match TRBD2. V lost 5 bases, J lost 3 bases, and 13 bases stayed unmatched. This CDR3 is built from 18 residues. The V gene's germline CDR1 is SEHNR and CDR2 FQNEAQ (reference sequence). The CDR3 DNA follows: TGTGCCAGCAGCCCCGCGGGACTAGCGGGAAAGAAAGGCTACGAGCAGTACTTC. Its protein product is CASSPAGLAGKKGYEQYF.

V usage is TRBV4-1 and J usage is TRBJ1-1; tentatively, D is TRBD1 (6 bases). V lost 1 base and J lost 0, with 12 bases in between. This CDR3 comprises 16 residues. CDR1 is MGHRA and CDR2 is YSYEKL in the germline V gene. In DNA form, the CDR3 reads TGCGCCAGCAGCCAAGGTAAGGGGGTTATGAACACTGAAGCTTTCTTT. Translated: CASSQGKGVMNTEAFF.

This clone was recorded a few times. CDR3 region: CAIRRDRAYEQYF. As DNA, the CDR3 is TGTGCCATCAGGAGGGACAGGGCCTACGAGCAGTACTTC. The chain uses TRBV10-3 and TRBJ2-7, with 9 bases lining up with TRBD1. This CDR3 comprises 13 residues. V shed 6 bases, J shed 2 bases, and the junction held 2 bases outside the gene matches. CDR1 and CDR2 (germline): ENHRY, SYGVKD.

For the CDR3, the DNA is TGTGCCAGCAATCTAGCGGTCGGGGAGCTGTTTTTT. Its translation is CASNLAVGELFF. J is TRBJ2-2 and V is TRBV11-2, with 7 bases fitting TRBD2. Per the germline V gene, CDR1 is SGHAT and CDR2 is FQNNGV. This CDR3 comprises 12 residues. V shed 7 bases, J shed 7 bases, and the junction held 3 bases outside the gene matches.

V and J are TRBV11-2 and TRBJ1-2; 7 nucleotides match TRBD1. With V trimmed by 2 bases and J by 8 bases, 14 bases remained unmatched. This CDR3 has 16 amino acids. Germline V gene data show CDR1 as SGHAT and CDR2 as FQNNGV. The chain's CDR3 is CASSLRRDSSLYGYTF. In DNA, the CDR3 is TGTGCCAGCAGCTTACGCCGGGACAGTTCCCTCTACGGCTACACCTTC.

V gene TRBV10-3 combines with J gene TRBJ2-1, with TRBD2 matching 8 bases. CDR1 is ENHRY, CDR2 SYGVKD, per germline. After removal of 3 bases from V and 13 bases from J, the junction contained 11 bases not matched to a gene. The CDR3 totals 14 residues. The CDR3 reads CAISDGRGASNQFF. The CDR3 nucleotides are TGTGCCATCAGTGATGGGCGGGGGGCATCAAATCAGTTCTTC.

The rearrangement uses TRBV2 and TRBJ2-7; D might be TRBD1 (5 bases). This CDR3 has 13 residues. V was cut by 6 bases and J by 3 bases, with 12 bases left in between. Germline assignment: CDR1 SNHLY and CDR2 FYNNEI. The CDR3 reads CASRRTQLYEQYF. Here the CDR3 DNA reads TGTGCCAGCAGGCGGACACAACTCTACGAGCAGTACTTC. Together with reference TRBV2 and TRBJ2-7, the CDR3 gives the full variable domain: EPEVTQTPSHQVTQMGQEVILRCVPISNHLYFYWYRQILGQKVEFLVSFYNNEISEKSEIFDDQFSVERPDGSNFTLKIRSTKLEDSAMYFCASRRTQLYEQYFGPGTRLTVT.

This chain links TRBV5-4 with TRBJ2-1, with unresolved D. Per the germline V gene, CDR1 is SGHNT and CDR2 is YYREEE (reference sequence). This CDR3 has 12 residues. The V end was cut by 0 bases, the J end by 6 bases, with 4 bases between. CDR3 loop: CASSLDSNEQFF. Written as DNA, the CDR3 is TGTGCCAGCAGCTTGGACAGCAATGAGCAGTTCTTC.